This T cell receptor (beta chain) was retrieved from a study of beta chain features in type 1 diabetes. About the research overall: Investigators examined 107,917,701 sorted cells across all samples. Whole-study findings and limits: Within each of all four CD4+ subsets, Type 1 diabetes patients had TCRB CDR3s that were moderately but significantly shorter. TCRB repertoires of naive, central memory and Treg cells appeared more similar among patients than among healthy donors. There were fewer insertions and more deletions at the VDJ junctions of type 1 diabetes patients.

Every donor had blood drawn once into heparin, around 120 mL on average. The whole isolated RNA underwent reverse transcription, so sequencing captured expressed TCRB transcripts. The table came from immunoSEQ multiplex PCR; TCRdb's copy has only in-frame clones and leaves some out. The sample yields approximately 46,000 clones, roughly 48% seen once. Note on this clone: Antigen specificity is unknown.

There are 18 residues in the CDR3. Germline V gene lookup returns CDR1 SGHTA and CDR2 FQGNSA. V was pared by 0 bases and J by 0 bases, with 8 bases of the junction left unmatched. The V call is TRBV7-2, the J call TRBJ2-7; 10 bases agree with TRBD2. The source material was stem cell memory CD4+ T cells from blood. The receptor comes from a man in his thirties or forties with type 1 diabetes. The CDR3 loop is CASSLASGRLGSSYEQYF. CDR3 DNA: TGTGCCAGCAGCTTAGCTAGCGGGAGGCTCGGAAGCTCCTACGAGCAGTACTTC.